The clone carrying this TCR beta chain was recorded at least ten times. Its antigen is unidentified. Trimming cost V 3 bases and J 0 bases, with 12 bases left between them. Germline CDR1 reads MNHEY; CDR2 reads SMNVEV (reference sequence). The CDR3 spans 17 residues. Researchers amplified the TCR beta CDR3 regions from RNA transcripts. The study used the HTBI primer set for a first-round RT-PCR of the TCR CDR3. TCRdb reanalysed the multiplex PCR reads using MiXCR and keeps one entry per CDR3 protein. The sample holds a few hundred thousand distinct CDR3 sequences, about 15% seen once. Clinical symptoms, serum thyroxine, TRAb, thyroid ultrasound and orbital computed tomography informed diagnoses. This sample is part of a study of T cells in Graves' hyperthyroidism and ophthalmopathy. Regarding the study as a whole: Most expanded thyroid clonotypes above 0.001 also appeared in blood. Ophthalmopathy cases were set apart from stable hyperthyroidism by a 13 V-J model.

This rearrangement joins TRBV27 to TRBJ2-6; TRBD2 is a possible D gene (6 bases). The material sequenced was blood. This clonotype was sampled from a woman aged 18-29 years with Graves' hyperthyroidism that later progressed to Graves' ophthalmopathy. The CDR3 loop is CASSFWRGGSGANVLTF. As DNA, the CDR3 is TGTGCCAGCAGTTTTTGGAGGGGAGGCTCTGGGGCCAACGTCCTGACTTTC.